This T cell receptor beta chain was identified during a study of PD-L1 blockade in urothelial cancer. At the level of the study: Bladder-origin urothelial cancer in males described twenty-five of the 29 patients. Analyzed time points were 3 weeks (second dose) and 6 weeks after therapy began. Study-level points and caveats: Sub-median blood TCR clonality before treatment predicted longer survival.

On this clone: What it binds is unknown.

TCRdb's table, derived via immunoSEQ multiplex PCR, lists solely in-frame clones and lacks some. The sample lists 100,000 to 150,000 clones, about 84% occurring once. Time point defined: peripheral blood 6 weeks after treatment start. The germline V and J ends were trimmed by 5 bases and 0 bases, with 11 bases remaining between them. From germline, CDR1 is SGHTA and CDR2 FQGNSA. The CDR3 is 15 amino acids. This specimen was PBMCs, taken around atezolizumab (anti-PD-L1) treatment. The chain combines TRBV7-2 with TRBJ2-1, with a weak D call TRBD2 (5 bases). The TCR comes from a man aged 45-65 years with urothelial cancer. CDR3 DNA sequence: TGTGCCAGCAGCCTACAGCGGAGCTCCTACAATGAGCAGTTCTTC. Translated: CASSLQRSSYNEQFF.